Below, 11 T cell receptor beta chains from the same sample are listed, as sequenced in a study of cytomegalovirus exposure and HLA in healthy donors. The PCR made use of 60 Vbeta and 13 Jbeta primers. Using immunoSEQ multiplex PCR, the repertoire was profiled, and TCRdb retains in-frame clones only, with some absent. The table shows under 200,000 clones, with around 80% occurring only once. Material for sequencing was PBMCs. All receptors come from a woman aged 25 to 39 in good health and CMV-seropositive.

This clone was seen a handful of times. This chain links TRBV4-1 with TRBJ1-1, with no clear D. This CDR3 comprises 17 residues. Germline V gene data show CDR1 as MGHRA and CDR2 as YSYEKL. The ends were cut back, 1 base at V and 0 bases at J, with 15 bases in the middle. The DNA for the CDR3 is TGCGCCAGCAGCCAAGGCGGACTTCGAACAATGAACACTGAAGCTTTCTTT. This encodes CASSQGGLRTMNTEAFF.

V is TRBV7-2 and J is TRBJ1-4; D perhaps matches TRBD1 (6 bases). Germline assignment: CDR1 SGHTA and CDR2 FQGNSA. The CDR3 has 15 residues. V was cut by 5 bases and J by 3 bases, with 13 bases left in between. The chain's CDR3 is CASSAHRVPNEKLFF. The CDR3 nucleotides are TGTGCCAGCAGCGCCCACAGGGTCCCTAATGAAAAACTGTTTTTT.

The chain employs TRBV9 and TRBJ2-7, with D possibly being TRBD2 (5 bases). The germline V gene encodes CDR1 SGDLS and CDR2 YYNGEE. Trimming left V 3 bases short and J 7 bases short, with 8 bases between. The CDR3 has 11 residues. CDR3 protein: CASSDTGEQYF. In DNA form, the CDR3 reads TGTGCCAGCAGCGACACGGGGGAGCAGTACTTC.

The chain carries TRBV18 and TRBJ2-3, with D maybe TRBD1 (5 bases). Per the germline V gene, CDR1 is KGHSH and CDR2 is LQKENI. V lost 0 bases and J lost 6, with 10 bases in between. This CDR3 comprises 14 residues. The DNA for the CDR3 is TGTGCCAGCTCACCACCCAGGGATGAGGATACGCAGTATTTT. Protein: CASSPPRDEDTQYF.

V usage is TRBV27 and J usage is TRBJ1-5; TRBD1 matches at 7 bases. J was trimmed by 1 base and V by 3 bases; bases with no gene match: 12. From germline, CDR1 is MNHEY and CDR2 SMNVEV (reference sequence). The CDR3 contains 18 residues. CDR3 nucleotide sequence: TGTGCCAGCAGTTTGGGAGCGAGGGGGCGGGCGAGCAATCAGCCCCAGCATTTT. Protein: CASSLGARGRASNQPQHF.

This clone showed up just a few times. A junction boundary mismatches the germline segment, possibly from a read error. The genes are TRBV11-2 and TRBJ2-2, with 7 bases fitting TRBD2. Germline V gene data show CDR1 as SGHAT and CDR2 as FQNNGV. This CDR3 spans 16 amino acids. CDR3 DNA sequence: TGCGCCAGCAGCCCAGGACTAGGGGCAAACACCGGGGAGCTGTTTTTT. The encoded protein is CASSPGLGANTGELFF.

The chain is built from TRBV2 and TRBJ1-5, with 9 bases lining up with TRBD1. The V gene's germline CDR1 is SNHLY and CDR2 FYNNEI. The CDR3 has 15 amino acids. The junction had 11 bases not matched to a gene; V was cut back by 8 bases and J by 6 bases. CDR3 loop: CASGGTGGLGQPQHF. CDR3 DNA sequence: TGTGCCAGCGGCGGTACAGGGGGCTTAGGTCAGCCCCAGCATTTT. Combining the CDR3 with reference TRBV2 and TRBJ1-5 gives the whole variable domain EPEVTQTPSHQVTQMGQEVILRCVPISNHLYFYWYRQILGQKVEFLVSFYNNEISEKSEIFDDQFSVERPDGSNFTLKIRSTKLEDSAMYFCASGGTGGLGQPQHFGDGTRLSIL.

J is TRBJ1-1 and V is TRBV7-9; D is ambiguous. V was shortened by 2 bases and J by 1 base, with 8 bases between the two germline ends. CDR1 is SEHNR and CDR2 is FQNEAQ in the germline V gene (reference sequence). The CDR3 sequence is 14 residues long. Written as DNA, the CDR3 is TGTGCCAGCAGCTTAATAACAGAGAACACTGAAGCTTTCTTT. Protein product: CASSLITENTEAFF.

V usage is TRBV19 and J usage is TRBJ2-7; TRBD1 is a possible D gene (6 bases). With 1 base removed from V and 2 bases from J, the gap between germline ends came to 9 bases. The V gene's germline CDR1 is LNHDA and CDR2 SQIVND (reference sequence). The CDR3 contains 14 residues. CDR3: CASSIVGGAYEQYF. CDR3 sequence (DNA): TGTGCCAGTAGTATAGTAGGGGGAGCCTACGAGCAGTACTTC. Drawing the rest from reference TRBV19 and TRBJ2-7, the complete variable domain is DGGITQSPKYLFRKEGQNVTLSCEQNLNHDAMYWYRQDPGQGLRLIYYSQIVNDFQKGDIAEGYSVSREKKESFPLTVTSAQKNPTAFYLCASSIVGGAYEQYFGPGTRLTVT.

The V call is TRBV19, the J call TRBJ2-7, with 9 bases aligning to TRBD1. The CDR3 runs 15 residues. Germline V gives CDR1 LNHDA, CDR2 SQIVND (reference sequence). Trimming cost V 5 bases and J 7 bases; bases outside gene matches: 12. The CDR3 bases are TGTGCCAGTAGTCTCTCCGGGACAGGGCAGGGGGAGCAGTACTTC. Translation: CASSLSGTGQGEQYF.

The V call is TRBV4-1, the J call TRBJ1-4; a possible D gene is TRBD1 (5 bases). Trimming took off 4 bases at V and 2 bases at J, with 14 bases between the two ends. CDR3 size: 16 residues. CDR1 MGHRA and CDR2 YSYEKL come from the germline V gene. CDR3: CASSRGGFVTNEKLFF. In DNA, the CDR3 is TGCGCCAGCAGCCGGGGGGGGTTTGTTACTAATGAAAAACTGTTTTTT.